The 24 T cell receptor beta chains below were found in one sample sequenced in a study of cytomegalovirus exposure and HLA in healthy donors. Primers included in the PCR were 60 Vbeta and 13 Jbeta primers. Generated by immunoSEQ multiplex PCR, the TCRdb table keeps only in-frame clones and is missing some. This table holds about 140,000 clones, about 80% found once. Sequences were obtained from PBMCs. These receptors originate from a man aged 35 to 55 in good health and CMV-seropositive.

Notes on this clone: At one of its ends the junction is not consistent with the germline gene, which may arise from a read error. The chain employs TRBV5-1 and TRBJ2-1; possible D gene TRBD2, 6 bases. Germline-derived CDR1 and CDR2 are SGHRS and YFSETQ. This CDR3 is 13 amino acids long. Written as DNA, the CDR3 is TGCGCCAGCAGCTGGGACTCCTCCAATGAGCAGTTCTTC. Translated: CASSWDSSNEQFF. The entire variable domain, with the rest obtained from reference TRBV5-1 and TRBJ2-1, is as follows: KAGVTQTPRYLIKTRGQQVTLSCSPISGHRSVSWYQQTPGQGLQFLFEYFSETQRNKGNFPGRFSGRQFSNSRSEMNVSTLELGDSALYLCASSWDSSNEQFFGPGTRLTVL.

The gene calls are TRBV9 and TRBJ2-5, with 10 positions matching TRBD2. Per the germline V gene, CDR1 is SGDLS and CDR2 is YYNGEE. The CDR3 sequence is 16 residues long. With V trimmed by 0 bases and J by 1 base, 3 bases remained unmatched. The CDR3 bases are TGTGCCAGCAGCGTAGCCAGGACTAGCGGCCAAGAGACCCAGTACTTC. Translation gives CASSVARTSGQETQYF.

Only a few counts were recorded for this clone. The gene calls are TRBV7-6 and TRBJ2-2, with 9 bases that match TRBD2. V was clipped by 5 bases and J by 0 bases; unmatched bases: 10. The CDR3 loop spans 18 amino acids. Germline CDR1 SGHVS, CDR2 FNYEAQ. DNA for the CDR3: TGTGCCAGCAGCCCAGGACTAGCGACGGAACCGAACACCGGGGAGCTGTTTTTT. Its protein product is CASSPGLATEPNTGELFF.

This clone was counted once. CDR3 bases: TGTGCCAGCAGTTACTCGCAGGGTGGGAACACTGAAGCTTTCTTT. It codes for CASSYSQGGNTEAFF. The V and J genes are TRBV6-6 and TRBJ1-1; D is perhaps TRBD1 (5 bases). CDR1 is MNHNY and CDR2 is SVGAGI in the germline V gene (reference sequence). The CDR3 sequence is 15 residues long. Trimming left V 0 bases short and J 1 base short, with 9 bases between.

The chain couples TRBV5-1 to TRBJ1-2, with TRBD1 identical over 12 bases. After removal of 3 bases from V and 5 bases from J, the junction contained 8 bases not matched to a gene. The CDR3 totals 16 residues. Germline V CDR1 and CDR2: SGHRS, YFSETQ. The CDR3 coding sequence is TGCGCCAGCAGCTGGCGCCGGGACAGGGGGCTTTATGGCTACACCTTC. Translating gives CASSWRRDRGLYGYTF.

The chain recombines TRBV5-1 with TRBJ1-2; D is ambiguous. The CDR3 consists of 15 residues. V lost 3 bases to trimming and J lost 5 bases, with 17 bases between them. Germline CDR1 and CDR2: SGHRS and YFSETQ. This CDR3 is CASSSSASYGYGYTF. The CDR3 DNA reads TGCGCCAGCAGCTCGAGCGCCAGCTATGGGTATGGCTACACCTTC.

V is TRBV19 and J is TRBJ1-2; 7 nucleotides line up with TRBD1. Germline CDR1 and CDR2: LNHDA and SQIVND (reference sequence). The CDR3 spans 12 residues. Germline trimming cut 6 bases from V and 6 bases from J; bases unmatched to any gene: 4. DNA of the CDR3: TGTGCCAGTAGGGGGACAGTAAATGGCTACACCTTC. Protein: CASRGTVNGYTF.

The rearrangement uses TRBV15 and TRBJ1-2; perhaps TRBD1 as D (5 bases). V dropped 1 base and J dropped 5 bases, with 14 bases sitting between them. The CDR3 has 15 amino acids. Germline CDR1 and CDR2: LNHNV and YYDKDF (reference sequence). The DNA of the CDR3 is TGTGCCACCAGCAGAGGGGGCGTAAAATTGTATGGCTACACCTTC. Its translation: CATSRGGVKLYGYTF.

The J gene is TRBJ1-6, the V gene TRBV7-9; 7 bases match TRBD1. Looked up from germline, CDR1 is SEHNR and CDR2 is FQNEAQ (reference sequence). V shed 10 bases, J shed 6 bases, and the junction held 9 bases outside the gene matches. The CDR3 runs to 14 residues. CDR3 DNA sequence: TGTGCCACCCAACAGGGACAGCTTAATTCACCCCTCCACTTT. Translating gives CATQQGQLNSPLHF.

The chain uses TRBV10-3 and TRBJ1-1, with 7 bases aligning to TRBD1. Unmatched junction bases numbered 4, after V lost 7 bases and J lost 2 bases. From germline, CDR1 is ENHRY and CDR2 SYGVKD. CDR3 length: 13 amino acids. DNA of the CDR3: TGTGCCATCAAACGACAGGGCAACACTGAAGCTTTCTTT. Protein: CAIKRQGNTEAFF.

This chain links TRBV20-1 with TRBJ1-1; D remains ambiguous. The CDR3 runs to 10 residues. Trimming left V 8 bases short and J 5 bases short, with 9 bases between. The V gene's germline CDR1 is DFQATT and CDR2 SNEGSKA (reference sequence). The CDR3, as DNA: TGCAGTTCTGTGCGGACTGAAGCTTTCTTT. Amino acid sequence: CSSVRTEAFF.

This chain links TRBV5-4 with TRBJ1-5; D unclear. Germline CDR1 and CDR2: SGHNT and YYREEE (reference sequence). The CDR3 loop spans 13 amino acids. The V gene lost 5 bases and the J gene lost 4 bases, with 10 bases spanning the gap. CDR3 amino acids: CASSSSINQPQHF. For the CDR3, the DNA is TGTGCCAGCAGTTCGAGTATAAATCAGCCCCAGCATTTT. Full variable domain (outside the CDR3, taken from reference TRBV5-4 and TRBJ1-5): ETGVTQSPTHLIKTRGQQVTLRCSSQSGHNTVSWYQQALGQGPQFIFQYYREEENGRGNFPPRFSGLQFPNYSSELNVNALELDDSALYLCASSSSINQPQHFGDGTRLSIL.

The chain links TRBV7-2 to TRBJ2-3; maybe TRBD2 (5 bases). The CDR3 contains 14 residues. Germline lookup yields CDR1 SGHTA and CDR2 FQGNSA. The germline V and J ends were trimmed by 5 bases and 12 bases, with 21 bases remaining between them. CDR3 DNA sequence: TGTGCCAGCAGCACAGAGGACTTCGTTTTATCTCAGTATTTT. This translates into CASSTEDFVLSQYF.

In regard to this clone: Its ends do not fully match the called genes, so a read error is possible. This chain uses TRBV7-9 with TRBJ1-2; no clear D gene. The CDR3 runs to 14 residues. Looked up from germline, CDR1 is SEHNR and CDR2 is FQNEAQ (reference sequence). The CDR3 DNA follows: TGTTCCAGCAGCACGGAGCCGGTTTTCTATGGCTACACCTTC. Encoded protein: CSSSTEPVFYGYTF.

The chain employs TRBV2 and TRBJ2-1, with 11 bases that match TRBD1. Germline CDR1 reads SNHLY; CDR2 reads FYNNEI. This CDR3 is 14 amino acids long. The trim removed 5 bases at V and 5 bases at J, leaving 2 bases unmatched. The DNA for the CDR3 is TGTGCCAGCAGTTGGGACAGGGGGGACAATGAGCAGTTCTTC. As protein: CASSWDRGDNEQFF.

The chain employs TRBV4-3 and TRBJ2-7, with D perhaps matching TRBD2 (6 bases). Trimming took 0 bases from V and 2 from J, leaving 14 bases between them. CDR1 and CDR2 from the germline V gene are LGHNA and YSLEER. The CDR3 runs to 16 residues. The CDR3, as DNA: TGCGCCAGCAGCCAAGAGGTGGGGACTTTAGCCTACGAGCAGTACTTC. Encoded protein: CASSQEVGTLAYEQYF.

The CDR3 bases are TGTGCCAGCAGCCCCAGGGTTAACTCACCCCTCCACTTT. Its translation: CASSPRVNSPLHF. The V gene is TRBV7-9, the J gene TRBJ1-6; TRBD1 is a possible D gene (5 bases). Germline values: CDR1 SEHNR, CDR2 FQNEAQ (reference sequence). The CDR3 consists of 13 residues. Trimming pared 5 bases from V and 10 bases from J, leaving 12 bases between.

The chain recombines TRBV5-1 with TRBJ1-5; D may be TRBD1 (5 bases). V was pared by 2 bases and J by 4 bases, with 10 bases between. There are 14 residues in the CDR3. CDR1 SGHRS and CDR2 YFSETQ come from the germline V gene. DNA for the CDR3: TGCGCCAGCAGCTTTGCGGGGCTTAATCAGCCCCAGCATTTT. This codes for CASSFAGLNQPQHF. Full variable domain (rest looked up from reference TRBV5-1 and TRBJ1-5): KAGVTQTPRYLIKTRGQQVTLSCSPISGHRSVSWYQQTPGQGLQFLFEYFSETQRNKGNFPGRFSGRQFSNSRSEMNVSTLELGDSALYLCASSFAGLNQPQHFGDGTRLSIL.

The chain couples TRBV12-5 to TRBJ1-1; possible D gene TRBD1, 6 bases. Germline V CDR1 and CDR2: LGHNT, FRNRAP. The V end lost 5 bases, the J end lost 8 bases, and 12 bases lay between the germline ends. The CDR3 is made up of 12 amino acids. The CDR3 region has the DNA TGTGCTAGTGGTGTACAGGGTGTGGAAGCTTTCTTT. Protein sequence: CASGVQGVEAFF. Combining the CDR3 with reference TRBV12-5 and TRBJ1-1 gives the whole variable domain DARVTQTPRHKVTEMGQEVTMRCQPILGHNTVFWYRQTMMQGLELLAYFRNRAPLDDSGMPKDRFSAEMPDATLATLKIQPSEPRDSAVYFCASGVQGVEAFFGQGTRLTVV.

This clone appeared once. CDR3 bases: TGTGCCAGCAGCTTTAGGAGGAAGGGAACTGAAGCTTTCTTT. It encodes CASSFRRKGTEAFF. The V call is TRBV5-6, the J call TRBJ1-1, with no clear D. Between the trimmed V and J ends, which lost 2 bases and 5 bases, there was a span of 13 bases. Per germline, CDR1 SGHDT and CDR2 YYEEEE. There are 14 residues in the CDR3. Supplemented by reference TRBV5-6 and TRBJ1-1, the full variable domain reads DAGVTQSPTHLIKTRGQQVTLRCSPKSGHDTVSWYQQALGQGPQFIFQYYEEEERQRGNFPDRFSGHQFPNYSSELNVNALLLGDSALYLCASSFRRKGTEAFFGQGTRLTVV.

In its sample, this clone was seen once. The chain combines TRBV6-1 with TRBJ1-5, with 8 nucleotides matching TRBD1. Germline CDR1 MNHNS, CDR2 SASEGT. V was pared by 2 bases and J by 3 bases, with 6 bases of the junction left unmatched. This CDR3 has 16 amino acids. CDR3: CASSEFGTGINQPQHF. The CDR3 bases are TGTGCCAGCAGTGAATTCGGGACAGGTATCAATCAGCCCCAGCATTTT.

The CDR3 spells CAWSGAKSGGTEAFF. The CDR3 DNA is TGTGCCTGGAGTGGGGCCAAGAGCGGGGGGACTGAAGCTTTCTTT. V and J are TRBV30 and TRBJ1-1; TRBD1 is a possible D gene (5 bases). Germline loops: CDR1 GTSNPN, CDR2 SVGIG (reference sequence). V lost 1 base, J lost 5 bases, and 17 bases lay in between. The CDR3 is 15 amino acids.

In the case of this clone: One junction end disagrees with the germline gene, perhaps due to a read error. V usage is TRBV7-7 and J usage is TRBJ2-5, with D tentatively TRBD2 (5 bases). TRBJ2-7 explains the end of the DNA better; the J call may be wrong. The germline V gene has CDR1 SSHAT and CDR2 FNYEAQ (reference sequence). This CDR3 is 14 amino acids long. CDR3 sequence: CASSPDLSSYEQYF. CDR3 coding DNA: TGTGCTAGCAGTCCGGACTTGAGCTCCTACGAGCAGTACTTC.

This chain uses TRBV5-1 with TRBJ2-7, with D perhaps matching TRBD1 (5 bases). CDR3 size: 13 residues. V gave up 1 base and J gave up 3 bases, with 8 bases separating them. Germline V CDR1 and CDR2: SGHRS, YFSETQ. DNA for the CDR3: TGCGCCAGCAGCTTGTCAGGGATCTACGAGCAGTACTTC. Translation: CASSLSGIYEQYF.